This T cell receptor (beta chain) was profiled in a study of blood T cells in healthy people across ages. Germline values: CDR1 SGHTA, CDR2 FQGNSA. The CDR3 contains 13 residues. A second PCR of about 7 to 12 cycles used a sample-barcoded 5' primer and a J-beta primer mix. Each cDNA molecule, via a template-switch adaptor with 12 random nucleotides, was tagged. TCRdb re-analysed the 5' RACE reads in MiXCR, keeping a single row per CDR3 protein. The sample includes 750,000 to 950,000 distinct CDR3 sequences, 25% to 30% of them seen just once. On this clonotype: The germline gene is not matched at one end of the junction; a read error may be the cause.

Every sample gave at least 5 micrograms of total RNA when it was extracted. The data also belong to a second study, concerning T cells of mothers and their children.

Sequenced material: blood. The V gene is TRBV7-2, the J gene TRBJ1-4; no clear D gene. This TCR was sampled from a woman in her thirties or forties in good health. CDR3 protein: CASSSYPNEKRFF. The CDR3 DNA sequence: TGTGCCAGCAGCTCCTACCCTAATGAAAAACGGTTTTTT. Variable domain in full (rest from reference TRBV7-2 and TRBJ1-4): GAGVSQSPSNKVTEKGKDVELRCDPISGHTALYWYRQSLGQGLEFLIYFQGNSAPDKSGLPSDRFSAERTGGSVSTLTIQRTQQEDSAVYLCASSSYPNEKRFFGSGTQLSVL.